This TCR beta chain appears in the sequencing data of a study of neurological immune-mediated disorders (dated by TCRdb to between 2018 and 2021). Context from the whole study: Of the approximately 34 multiple sclerosis patients, around 30 had relapsing-remitting MS and 3 had secondary progressive MS. The cohort was made up of approximately 69 subjects, consisting of roughly 14 HAM/TSP patients, around 35 multiple sclerosis patients and about 20 healthy controls. The 95 to 110 TCR-beta libraries covered PBMC samples along with longitudinal samples, technical triplicates, and paired sorted CD4+ and CD8+ T-cell subsets. The study compared peripheral blood TCR-beta repertoires of HTLV-I-associated myelopathy (HAM/TSP) patients, multiple sclerosis patients and healthy controls using UMI-based sequencing. The paper as a whole reports these results and caveats: No association of the MS cluster with clinical or MRI features was observed, and the need for larger cohorts was stated by the authors. Across subjects, expanded clones never shared an identical CDR3 amino acid sequence, which suggests that the TCR-beta repertoires in every group were private. TCR clonal expansion was highest in HAM/TSP patients and lowest in MS patients, with MS patients falling below even healthy controls. In phylogenetic analysis, the repertoires of 18 of 34 MS patients grouped into a cluster of related CDR3 sequences, which suggests a possible signature at the repertoire level.

This clonotype was detected ten times or more. The antigen this receptor binds is unknown. No per-base quality is available; no much larger clone lies one base away. From a lookup of the germline V gene, CDR1 and CDR2 are MDHEN and SYDVKM. The V and J ends are trimmed by 6 bases and 2 bases, leaving 14 bases between them. The CDR3 covers 16 residues, taking in both the cysteine and the phenylalanine. The retained sequence is limited to the CDR3, 48 bases, with the frame set at the first base. cDNA was synthesized by template-switch 5'RACE using a primer with a 10-nucleotide random unique molecular identifier that tagged each TCR transcript. Over 180 million TCR-beta sequences, covering 15-18 subjects, were produced in each sequencing run. The RNeasy kit was used to extract total RNA. Using the KAPA Real-time Library Amplification kit, TCR-beta VDJ regions were amplified with primers for the TCR constant region and the 5'RACE anchor. Sample indexes and Illumina adaptors were added in a first PCR, and a second PCR then increased library yield. After Ampure bead purification, the TCR product of roughly 650 bp was size-selected on a 2% E-gel SizeSelection system. Library quality was checked on a Bioanalyzer, concentration was measured with Qubit, and libraries were quantified with the Kapa Library Quantification kit before pooling. An Illumina HiSeq 2500 sequenced the libraries paired-end 2 x 150 bp. To increase sequence diversity, roughly 23-30% phiX was spiked into each library pool. Regarding the original processing steps: The quality-filtered reads were processed with the UMI-based MiGEC pipeline, whose error correction step removed more than 75% of the raw TCR sequences. IMGT germline references were used for aligning VDJ genes, and each clonotype was defined as a unique CDR3 amino acid sequence together with its V-J genes. Clonal expansion, Shannon diversity, and CDR3 relatedness (CalcPairwiseDistances, ClusterSamples) were evaluated with VDJtools, and phylogenetic trees were built with CLCbio workbench. A clone was classed as expanded if it had 8 or more unique UMIs, a cutoff based on coefficient-of-variation modelling across technical triplicates. TCRdb itself trimmed the public reads at Q25 with fastp, ran MiXCR and retained productive beta chains. All rows with the same CDR3 protein become a single entry with the most common DNA and genes. TCRdb assigned the V and J calls; the authors' analysis was not used. Recorded for this sample are about 55,000 distinct CDR3 sequences; less than 4% of them occurred a single time. Approximately 7.1% of the sample belongs to the ten largest clones.

Libraries from unsorted PBMCs were made from 2 million PBMCs kept in RNAlater at -80 degrees C until RNA extraction. The multiple sclerosis patients were enrolled in a US clinical protocol that evaluated disease progression with magnetic resonance imaging. Peripheral blood was subjected to Ficoll-Hypaque density gradient centrifugation to isolate PBMCs, which were then cryopreserved in liquid nitrogen. The source of this sequence is a man in his 60s with multiple sclerosis. The sequenced sample consisted of PBMCs. The receptor chain draws on TRBV28 and TRBJ2-6; a weak D assignment points to TRBD2 (6 bases agree). The CDR3 protein is CASSLEGRAGANVLTF. Read as DNA, the sequence is TGTGCCAGCAGCCTGGAGGGTCGCGCTGGGGCCAACGTCCTGACTTTC.